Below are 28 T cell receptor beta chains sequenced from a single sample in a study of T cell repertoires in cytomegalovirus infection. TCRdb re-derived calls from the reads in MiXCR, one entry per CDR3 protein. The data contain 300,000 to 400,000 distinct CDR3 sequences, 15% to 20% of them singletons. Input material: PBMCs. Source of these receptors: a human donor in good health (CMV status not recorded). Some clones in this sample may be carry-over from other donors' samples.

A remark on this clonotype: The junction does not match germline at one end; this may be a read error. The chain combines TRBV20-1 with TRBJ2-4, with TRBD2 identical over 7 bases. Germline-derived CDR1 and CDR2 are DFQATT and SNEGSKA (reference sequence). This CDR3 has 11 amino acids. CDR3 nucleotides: TGCAGTGGACTAGCCCAAAACATTCAGTACTTC. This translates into CSGLAQNIQYF.

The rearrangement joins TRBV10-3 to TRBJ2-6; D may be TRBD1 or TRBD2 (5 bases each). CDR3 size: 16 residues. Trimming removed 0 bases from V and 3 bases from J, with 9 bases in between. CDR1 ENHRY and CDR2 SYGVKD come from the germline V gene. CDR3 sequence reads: CAISESGVGGANVLTF. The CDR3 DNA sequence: TGTGCCATCAGTGAGTCGGGGGTAGGTGGGGCCAACGTCCTGACTTTC.

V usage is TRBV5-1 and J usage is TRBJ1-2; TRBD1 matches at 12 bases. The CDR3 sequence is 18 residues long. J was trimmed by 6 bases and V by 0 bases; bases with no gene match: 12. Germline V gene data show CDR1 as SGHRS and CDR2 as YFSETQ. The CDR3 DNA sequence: TGCGCCAGCAGCTTGGTCGGCGCGTTCGGGACAGGGGGCGATGGCTACACCTTC. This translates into CASSLVGAFGTGGDGYTF.

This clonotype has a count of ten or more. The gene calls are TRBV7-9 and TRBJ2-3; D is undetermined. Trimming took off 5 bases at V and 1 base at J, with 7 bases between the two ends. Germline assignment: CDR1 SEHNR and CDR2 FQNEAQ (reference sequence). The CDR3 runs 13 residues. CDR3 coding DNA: TGTGCCAGCAGCCCGTGGGGCACAGATACGCAGTATTTT. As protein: CASSPWGTDTQYF.

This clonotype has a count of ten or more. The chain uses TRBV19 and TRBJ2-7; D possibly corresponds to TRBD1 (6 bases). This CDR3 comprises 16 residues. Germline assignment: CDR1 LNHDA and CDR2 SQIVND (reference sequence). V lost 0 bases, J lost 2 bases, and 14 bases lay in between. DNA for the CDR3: TGTGCCAGTAGTATAGATCGTGGGACAAAGGCCTACGAGCAGTACTTC. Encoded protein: CASSIDRGTKAYEQYF.

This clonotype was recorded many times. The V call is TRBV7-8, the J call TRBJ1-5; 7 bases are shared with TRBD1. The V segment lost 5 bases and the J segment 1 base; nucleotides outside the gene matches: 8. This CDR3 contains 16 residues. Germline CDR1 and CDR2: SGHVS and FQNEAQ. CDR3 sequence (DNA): TGTGCCAGCAGCCCCTCATCGACAGGGAGCAATCAGCCCCAGCATTTT. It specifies CASSPSSTGSNQPQHF.

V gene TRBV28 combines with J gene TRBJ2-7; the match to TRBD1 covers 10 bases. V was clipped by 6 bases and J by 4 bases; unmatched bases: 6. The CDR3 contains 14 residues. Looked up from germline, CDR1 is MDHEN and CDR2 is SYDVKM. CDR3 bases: TGTGCCAGCAGGCCCGACAGGGGGCTATACGAGCAGTACTTC. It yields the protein CASRPDRGLYEQYF.

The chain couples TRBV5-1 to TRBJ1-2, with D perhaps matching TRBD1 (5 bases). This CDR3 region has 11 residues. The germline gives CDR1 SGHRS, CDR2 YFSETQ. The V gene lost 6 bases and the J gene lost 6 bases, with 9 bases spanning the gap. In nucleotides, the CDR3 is TGCGCCAGCAATGGGGCCCATGGCTACACCTTC. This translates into CASNGAHGYTF. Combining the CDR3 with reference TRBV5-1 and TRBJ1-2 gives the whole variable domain KAGVTQTPRYLIKTRGQQVTLSCSPISGHRSVSWYQQTPGQGLQFLFEYFSETQRNKGNFPGRFSGRQFSNSRSEMNVSTLELGDSALYLCASNGAHGYTFGSGTRLTVV.

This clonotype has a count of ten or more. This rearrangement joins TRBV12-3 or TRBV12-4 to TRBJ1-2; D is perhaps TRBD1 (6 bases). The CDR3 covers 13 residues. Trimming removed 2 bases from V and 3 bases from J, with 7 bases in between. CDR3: CASSLHRDYGYTF. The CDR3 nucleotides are TGTGCCAGCAGTTTACACAGGGACTATGGCTACACCTTC.

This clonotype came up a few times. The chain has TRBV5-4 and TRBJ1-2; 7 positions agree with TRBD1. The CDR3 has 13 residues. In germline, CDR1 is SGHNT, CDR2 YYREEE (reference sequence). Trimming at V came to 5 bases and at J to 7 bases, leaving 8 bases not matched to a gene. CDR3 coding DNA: TGTGCCAGCAGATTTCAGGGGGATCGTGGCTACACCTTC. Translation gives CASRFQGDRGYTF.

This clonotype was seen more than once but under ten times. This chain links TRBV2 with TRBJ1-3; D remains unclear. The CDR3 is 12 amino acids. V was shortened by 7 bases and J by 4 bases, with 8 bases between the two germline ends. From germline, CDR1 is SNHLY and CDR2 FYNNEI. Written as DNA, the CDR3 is TGTGCCAGCAATATAGGAGGAAACACCATATATTTT. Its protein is CASNIGGNTIYF.

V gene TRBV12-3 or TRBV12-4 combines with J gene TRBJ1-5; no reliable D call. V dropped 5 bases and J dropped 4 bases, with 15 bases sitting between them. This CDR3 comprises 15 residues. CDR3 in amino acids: CASSLWATANQPQHF. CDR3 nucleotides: TGTGCCAGCAGTCTATGGGCAACAGCAAATCAGCCCCAGCATTTT.

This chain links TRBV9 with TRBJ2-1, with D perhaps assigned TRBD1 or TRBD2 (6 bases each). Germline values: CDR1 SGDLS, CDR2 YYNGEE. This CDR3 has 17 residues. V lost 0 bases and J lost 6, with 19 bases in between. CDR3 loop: CASSVGDWRGVGNEQFF. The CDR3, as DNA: TGTGCCAGCAGCGTAGGTGATTGGAGGGGGGTAGGCAATGAGCAGTTCTTC.

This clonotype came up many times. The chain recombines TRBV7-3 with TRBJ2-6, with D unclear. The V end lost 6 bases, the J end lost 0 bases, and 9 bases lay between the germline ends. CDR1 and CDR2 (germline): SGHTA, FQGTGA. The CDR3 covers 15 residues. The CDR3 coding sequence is TGTGCCAGCAGTCAAAGCGACTCTGGGGCCAACGTCCTGACTTTC. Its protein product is CASSQSDSGANVLTF.

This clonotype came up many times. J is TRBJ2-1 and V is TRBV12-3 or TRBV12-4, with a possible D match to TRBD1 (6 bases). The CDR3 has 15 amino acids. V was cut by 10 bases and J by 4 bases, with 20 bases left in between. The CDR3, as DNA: TGTGCCACCCTTCGGACGGGACATTATTACAATGAGCAGTTCTTC. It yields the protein CATLRTGHYYNEQFF.

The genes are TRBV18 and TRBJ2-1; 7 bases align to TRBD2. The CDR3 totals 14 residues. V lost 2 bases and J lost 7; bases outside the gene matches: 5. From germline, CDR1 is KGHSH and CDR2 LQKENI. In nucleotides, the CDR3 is TGTGCCAGCTCACCAAAGCCTAGCGGAAATGAGCAGTTCTTC. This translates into CASSPKPSGNEQFF.

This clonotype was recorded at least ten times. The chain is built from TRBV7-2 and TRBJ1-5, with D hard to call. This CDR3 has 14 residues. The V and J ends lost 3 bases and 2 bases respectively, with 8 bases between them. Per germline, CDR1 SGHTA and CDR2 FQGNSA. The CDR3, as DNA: TGTGCCAGCAGCTTGTTTGGCCGCAATCAGCCCCAGCATTTT. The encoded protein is CASSLFGRNQPQHF.

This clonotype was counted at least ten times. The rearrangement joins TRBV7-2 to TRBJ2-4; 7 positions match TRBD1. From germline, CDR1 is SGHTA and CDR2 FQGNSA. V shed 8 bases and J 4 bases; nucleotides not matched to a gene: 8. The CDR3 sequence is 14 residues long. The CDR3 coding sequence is TGTGCCAGCGGTCGGGACAGCGGAAAAAACATTCAGTACTTC. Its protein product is CASGRDSGKNIQYF.

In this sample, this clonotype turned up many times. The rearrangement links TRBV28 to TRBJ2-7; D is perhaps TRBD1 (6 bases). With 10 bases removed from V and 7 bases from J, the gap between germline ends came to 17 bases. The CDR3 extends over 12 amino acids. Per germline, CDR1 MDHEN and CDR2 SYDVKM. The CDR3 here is CATRAGAREQYF. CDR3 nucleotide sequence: TGTGCCACCAGGGCAGGGGCGAGGGAGCAGTACTTC.

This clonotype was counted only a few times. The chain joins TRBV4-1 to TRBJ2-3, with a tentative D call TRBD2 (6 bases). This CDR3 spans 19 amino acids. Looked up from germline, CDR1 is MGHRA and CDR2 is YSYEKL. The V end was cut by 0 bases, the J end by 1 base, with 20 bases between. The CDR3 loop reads CASSQEPGTHAYGTDTQYF. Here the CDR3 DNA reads TGCGCCAGCAGCCAAGAGCCCGGGACTCATGCTTACGGCACAGATACGCAGTATTTT.

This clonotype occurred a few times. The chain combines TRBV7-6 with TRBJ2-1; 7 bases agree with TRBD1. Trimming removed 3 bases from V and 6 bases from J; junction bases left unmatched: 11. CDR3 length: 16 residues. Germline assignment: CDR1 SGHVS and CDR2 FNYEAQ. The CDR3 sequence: CASSLFFTGASNEQFF. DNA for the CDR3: TGTGCCAGCAGCTTGTTTTTCACAGGGGCTTCCAATGAGCAGTTCTTC.

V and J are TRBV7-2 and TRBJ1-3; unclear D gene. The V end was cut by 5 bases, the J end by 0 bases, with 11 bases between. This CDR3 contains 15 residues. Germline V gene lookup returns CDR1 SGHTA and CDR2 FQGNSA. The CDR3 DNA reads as TGTGCCAGCAGCCCCGGTATGGGCTCTGGAAACACCATATATTTT. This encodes CASSPGMGSGNTIYF.

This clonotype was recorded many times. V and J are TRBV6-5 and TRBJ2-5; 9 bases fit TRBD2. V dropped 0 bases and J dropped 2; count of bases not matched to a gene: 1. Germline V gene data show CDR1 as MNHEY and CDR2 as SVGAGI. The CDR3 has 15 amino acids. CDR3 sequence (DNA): TGTGCCAGCAGTTACTCTAGCGGGGGACAAGAGACCCAGTACTTC. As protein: CASSYSSGGQETQYF.

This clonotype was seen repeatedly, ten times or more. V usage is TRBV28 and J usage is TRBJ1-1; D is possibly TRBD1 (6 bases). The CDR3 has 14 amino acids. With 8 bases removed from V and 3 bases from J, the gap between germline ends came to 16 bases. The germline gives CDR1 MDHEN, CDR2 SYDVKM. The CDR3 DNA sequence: TGTGCCAGCGAAGTTTGGGGGCAGTACACTGAAGCTTTCTTT. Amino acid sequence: CASEVWGQYTEAFF.

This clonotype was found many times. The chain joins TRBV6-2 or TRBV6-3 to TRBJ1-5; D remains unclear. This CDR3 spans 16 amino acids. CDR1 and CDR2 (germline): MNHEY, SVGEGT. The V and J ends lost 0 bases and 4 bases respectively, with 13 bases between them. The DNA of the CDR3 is TGTGCCAGCAGTTACTCCTTGGGAGGTAGGAATCAGCCCCAGCATTTT. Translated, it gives CASSYSLGGRNQPQHF.

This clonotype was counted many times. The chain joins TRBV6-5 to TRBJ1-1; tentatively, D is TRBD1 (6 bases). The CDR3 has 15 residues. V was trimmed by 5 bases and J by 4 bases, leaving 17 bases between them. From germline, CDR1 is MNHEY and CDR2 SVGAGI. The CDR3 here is CASSPSFQGSTEAFF. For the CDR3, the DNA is TGTGCCAGCAGTCCCTCGTTCCAGGGGAGCACTGAAGCTTTCTTT.

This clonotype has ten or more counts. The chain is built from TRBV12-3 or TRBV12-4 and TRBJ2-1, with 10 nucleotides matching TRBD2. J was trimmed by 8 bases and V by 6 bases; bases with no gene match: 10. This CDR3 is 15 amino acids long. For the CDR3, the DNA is TGTGCCAGCAGCCCCCCTCTAGCGGGAGAGGATGAGCAGTTCTTC. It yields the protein CASSPPLAGEDEQFF.

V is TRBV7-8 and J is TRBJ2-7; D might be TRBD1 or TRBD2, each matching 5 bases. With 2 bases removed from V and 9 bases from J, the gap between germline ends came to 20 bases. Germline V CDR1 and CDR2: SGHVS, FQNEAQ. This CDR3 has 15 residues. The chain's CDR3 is CASSLSRTGTFGQYF. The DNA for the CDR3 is TGTGCCAGCAGCTTAAGTAGGACCGGGACGTTCGGGCAGTACTTC.